This passage covers 2 T cell receptor beta chains from one sample sequenced in a study of PD-L1 blockade in urothelial cancer. Data came from immunoSEQ multiplex PCR; TCRdb stores just in-frame clones and leaves some out. The data contain tens of thousands of clones, 85% to 90% of them singletons. Stated time point: peripheral blood 6 weeks after treatment start. This material consisted of PBMCs, taken around atezolizumab (anti-PD-L1) treatment. The source is a man in his 60s with urothelial cancer.

The chain carries TRBV30 and TRBJ1-5; D is unclear. The CDR3 has 13 amino acids. The germline V gene has CDR1 GTSNPN and CDR2 SVGIG (reference sequence). V was shortened by 0 bases and J by 5 bases, with 8 bases between the two germline ends. CDR3 amino acids: CAWSVDIDQPQHF. DNA of the CDR3: TGTGCCTGGAGTGTTGACATCGATCAGCCCCAGCATTTT.

This sequence joins TRBV9 and TRBJ1-2, with 7 bases fitting TRBD1. Germline CDR1 is SGDLS and CDR2 is YYNGEE. The CDR3 totals 16 residues. Trimming took 0 bases from V and 2 from J; bases not matched to a gene: 7. The CDR3 coding sequence is TGTGCCAGCAGCGTAGGAGCAGGGGGTAGAAACTATGGCTACACCTTC. Its protein product is CASSVGAGGRNYGYTF.